This TCR beta chain was found in a study of blood T cell repertoires in COVID-19. Study background: From the United States, Italy and Spain came samples of acute and convalescent COVID-19. T cells, B-cell-depleted T cells, or PBMCs supplied cDNA or gDNA.

Per the germline V gene, CDR1 is MNHEY and CDR2 is SVGEGT. The CDR3 contains 14 residues. Trimming took off 4 bases at V and 6 bases at J, with 13 bases between the two ends. As originally analysed: Counts of nucleated cells, estimated from reference gene primer amplification, were obtained. Produced via immunoSEQ multiplex PCR; TCRdb's table is partial and in-frame only. D and trimming were read from the DNA, whereas the V and J calls and clone size are those reported in that table. The sample lists 190,000 or so clones; around nine tenths were seen once. The chain is built from TRBV6-2 or TRBV6-3 and TRBJ1-5; D call uncertain. This TCR derives from a man aged 55-75 years who had recovered from COVID-19. The specimen sequenced was peripheral blood. The CDR3 DNA is TGTGCCAGCAGTTTCCCGGGGAAGGCTCAGCCCCAGCATTTT. Amino acids: CASSFPGKAQPQHF.